Listed below are T cell receptor beta chains from one sample, sequenced in a study of OX40 agonist ivuxolimab in advanced cancers. Sequencing used immunoSEQ multiplex PCR; TCRdb keeps in-frame clones, though not all of them. The table includes 60,000 to 70,000 clones, around 88% detected once. The specimen comprised CD4+ or CD8+ T cells sorted from blood, sampled in a trial of the OX40 agonist ivuxolimab. The receptors were sampled from an adult with an advanced solid tumor such as melanoma, head and neck, liver or kidney cancer. The CDR3 runs from the conserved cysteine through the conserved F or W. Clone sizes are given selectively: once, few, many, or a class where the clone is expanded.

size	V	J	CDR3
once	TRBV10-1	TRBJ2-2	CASSRIRNTGELFF
.	TRBV6-6	TRBJ2-7	CASSLSGGSPYEQYF
.	TRBV9	TRBJ2-1	CASSVNRGNEQFF
.	TRBV6-5	TRBJ1-1	CASSKDRGHTEAFF
few	TRBV5-4	TRBJ1-1	CASSPDGFEAFF
.	TRBV5-1	TRBJ2-3	CASSWGTDTQYF
.	TRBV6-9	TRBJ2-1	CASSRGLAGGSYNEQFF
.	TRBV5-1	TRBJ2-1	CASSPLEGLGRGGNEQFF
.	TRBV29-1	TRBJ2-5	CSVDRQLEETQYF
.	TRBV18	TRBJ1-5	CASSLDQPQHF
.	TRBV25-1	TRBJ2-1	CATTGTYYNEQFF
.	TRBV19	TRBJ2-7	CASSIDPGQGGTYEQYF
few	TRBV10-1	TRBJ2-7	CASSDGLYEQYF
once	TRBV29-1	TRBJ2-7	CSVEWDSYEQYF
.	TRBV25-1	TRBJ1-5	CASSETFDQPQHF
few	TRBV2	TRBJ1-1	CATHINVDRRGNTEAFF
once	TRBV25-1	TRBJ1-4	CASTEGLQGRLGEKLFF
.	TRBV7-9	TRBJ2-7	CASSLGSYEQYF
.	TRBV28	TRBJ1-1	CASSLRVQAGEAFF
.	TRBV10-3	TRBJ2-6	CAISESAGARSGANVLTF
.	TRBV28	TRBJ2-7	CASSLAGGPVEQYF
.	TRBV5-4	TRBJ2-7	CASSSRDGYYEQYF
.	TRBV4-3	.	CASSQSGTRGYEQYF
few	TRBV5-4	TRBJ1-6	CASSLDRGSSYNSPLHF
once	TRBV5-1	TRBJ2-7	CASSLARWGWTSGRGGYEQYF
.	TRBV19	TRBJ2-1	CASSIGGTLYNEQFF
.	TRBV2	TRBJ1-1	CASTRIGANTEAFF
.	TRBV4-2	TRBJ2-2	CASSQEGLLLTGELFF
.	TRBV4-1	TRBJ1-5	CASSPTGGGNQPQHF
.	TRBV5-1	TRBJ1-5	CASSLEGSQPQHF
once	TRBV14	TRBJ2-5	CASSQGQETQYF
.	TRBV19	TRBJ1-4	CASSLRPTNEKLFF
.	TRBV7-2	TRBJ2-5	CASSLAKRGRQETQYF
.	TRBV13	TRBJ2-7	CASSLGTGTYEQYF
.	TRBV28	TRBJ1-4	CASRDRGFEKLFF
.	TRBV13	TRBJ2-7	CASSYRRQGPSYEQYF